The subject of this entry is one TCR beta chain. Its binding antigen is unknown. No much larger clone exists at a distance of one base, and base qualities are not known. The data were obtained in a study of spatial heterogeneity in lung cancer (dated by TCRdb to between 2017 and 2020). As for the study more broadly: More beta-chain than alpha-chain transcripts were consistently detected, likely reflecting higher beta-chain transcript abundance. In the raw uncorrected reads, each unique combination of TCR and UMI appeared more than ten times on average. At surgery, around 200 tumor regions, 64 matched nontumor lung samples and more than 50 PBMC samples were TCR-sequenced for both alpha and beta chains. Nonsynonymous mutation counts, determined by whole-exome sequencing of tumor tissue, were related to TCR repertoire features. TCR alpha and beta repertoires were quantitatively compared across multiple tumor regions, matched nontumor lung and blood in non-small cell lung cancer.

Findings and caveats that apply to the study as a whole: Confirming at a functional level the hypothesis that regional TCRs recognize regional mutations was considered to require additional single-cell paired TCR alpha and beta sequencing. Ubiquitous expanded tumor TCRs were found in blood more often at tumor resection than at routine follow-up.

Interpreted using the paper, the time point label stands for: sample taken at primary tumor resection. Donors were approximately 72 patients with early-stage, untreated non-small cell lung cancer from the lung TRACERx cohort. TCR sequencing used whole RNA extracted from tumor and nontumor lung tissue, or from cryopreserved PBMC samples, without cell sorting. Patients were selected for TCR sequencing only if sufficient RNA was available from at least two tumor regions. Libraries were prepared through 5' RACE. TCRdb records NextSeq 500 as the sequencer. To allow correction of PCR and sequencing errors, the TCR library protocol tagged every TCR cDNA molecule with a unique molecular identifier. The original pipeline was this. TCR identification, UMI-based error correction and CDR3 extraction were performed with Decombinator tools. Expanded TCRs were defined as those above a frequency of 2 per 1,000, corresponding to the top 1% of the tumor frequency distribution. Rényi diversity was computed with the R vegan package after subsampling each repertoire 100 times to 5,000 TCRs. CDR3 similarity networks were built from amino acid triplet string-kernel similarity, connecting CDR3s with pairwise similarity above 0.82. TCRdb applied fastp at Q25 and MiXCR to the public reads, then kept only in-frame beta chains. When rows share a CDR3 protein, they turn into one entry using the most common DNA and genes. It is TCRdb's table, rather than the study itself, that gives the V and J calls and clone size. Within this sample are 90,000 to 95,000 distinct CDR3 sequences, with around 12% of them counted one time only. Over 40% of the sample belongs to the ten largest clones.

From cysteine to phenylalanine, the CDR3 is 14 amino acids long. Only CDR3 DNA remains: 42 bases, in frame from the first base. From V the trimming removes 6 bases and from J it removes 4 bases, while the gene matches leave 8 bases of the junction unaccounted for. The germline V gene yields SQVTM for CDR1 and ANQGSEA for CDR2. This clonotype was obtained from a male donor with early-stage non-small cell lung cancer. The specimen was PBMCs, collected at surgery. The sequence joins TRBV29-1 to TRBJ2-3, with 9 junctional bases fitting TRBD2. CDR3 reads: CSVQIAGAADTQYF. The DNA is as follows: TGCAGCGTCCAGATAGCGGGAGCGGCAGATACGCAGTATTTT.